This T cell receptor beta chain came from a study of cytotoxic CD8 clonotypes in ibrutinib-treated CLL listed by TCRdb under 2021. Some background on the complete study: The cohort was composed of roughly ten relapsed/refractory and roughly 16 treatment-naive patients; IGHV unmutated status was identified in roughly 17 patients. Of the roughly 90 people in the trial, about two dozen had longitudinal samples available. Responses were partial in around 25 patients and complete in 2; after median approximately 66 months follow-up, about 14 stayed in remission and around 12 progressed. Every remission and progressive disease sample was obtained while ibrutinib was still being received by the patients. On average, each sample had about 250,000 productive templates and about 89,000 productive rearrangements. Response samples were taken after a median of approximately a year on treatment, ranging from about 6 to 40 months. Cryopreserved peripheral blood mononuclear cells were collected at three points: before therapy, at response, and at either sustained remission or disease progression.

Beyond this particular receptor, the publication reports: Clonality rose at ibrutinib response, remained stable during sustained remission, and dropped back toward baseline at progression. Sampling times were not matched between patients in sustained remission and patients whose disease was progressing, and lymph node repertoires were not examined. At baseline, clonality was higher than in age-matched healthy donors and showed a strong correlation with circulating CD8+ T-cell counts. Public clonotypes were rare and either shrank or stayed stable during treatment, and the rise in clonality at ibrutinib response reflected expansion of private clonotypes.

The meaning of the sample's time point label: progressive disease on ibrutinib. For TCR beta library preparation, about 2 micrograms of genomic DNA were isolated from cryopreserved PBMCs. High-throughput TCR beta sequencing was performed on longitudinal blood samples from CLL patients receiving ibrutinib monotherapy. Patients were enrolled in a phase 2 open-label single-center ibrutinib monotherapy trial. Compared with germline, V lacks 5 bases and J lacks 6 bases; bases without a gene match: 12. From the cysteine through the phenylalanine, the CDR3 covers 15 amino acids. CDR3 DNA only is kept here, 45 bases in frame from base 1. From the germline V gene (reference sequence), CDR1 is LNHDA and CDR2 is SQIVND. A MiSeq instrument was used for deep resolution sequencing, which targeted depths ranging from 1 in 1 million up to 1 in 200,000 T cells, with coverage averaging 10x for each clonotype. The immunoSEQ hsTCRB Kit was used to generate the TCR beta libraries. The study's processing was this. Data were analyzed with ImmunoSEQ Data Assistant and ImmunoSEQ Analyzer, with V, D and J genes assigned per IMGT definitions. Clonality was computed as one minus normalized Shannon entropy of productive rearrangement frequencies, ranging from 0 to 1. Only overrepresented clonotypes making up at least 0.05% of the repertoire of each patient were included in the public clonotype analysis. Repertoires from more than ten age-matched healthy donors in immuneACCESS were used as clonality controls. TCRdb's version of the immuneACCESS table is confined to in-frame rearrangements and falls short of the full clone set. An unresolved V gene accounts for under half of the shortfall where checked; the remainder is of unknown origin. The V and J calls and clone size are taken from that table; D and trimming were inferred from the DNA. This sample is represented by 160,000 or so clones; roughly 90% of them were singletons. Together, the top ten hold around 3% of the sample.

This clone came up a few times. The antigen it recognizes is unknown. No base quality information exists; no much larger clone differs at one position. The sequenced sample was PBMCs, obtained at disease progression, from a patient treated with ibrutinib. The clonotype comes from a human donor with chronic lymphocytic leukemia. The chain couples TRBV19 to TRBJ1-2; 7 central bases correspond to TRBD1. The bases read TGTGCCAGTAGTCCAAAAACGACAGGGCCCCATGGCTACACCTTC. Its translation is CASSPKTTGPHGYTF.